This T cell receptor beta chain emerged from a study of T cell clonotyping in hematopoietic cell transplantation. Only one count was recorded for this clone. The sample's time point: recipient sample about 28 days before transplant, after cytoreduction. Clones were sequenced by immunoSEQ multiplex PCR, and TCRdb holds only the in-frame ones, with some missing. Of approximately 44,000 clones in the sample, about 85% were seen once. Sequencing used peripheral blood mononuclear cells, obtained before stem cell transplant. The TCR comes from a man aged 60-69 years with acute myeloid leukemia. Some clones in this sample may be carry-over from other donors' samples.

This CDR3 reads CASSLTPEGLVNTEAFF. The CDR3 DNA reads TGTGCCAGCAGCCTCACTCCGGAGGGATTGGTGAACACTGAAGCTTTCTTT. The chain links TRBV7-6 to TRBJ1-1, with D unclear. The germline V gene has CDR1 SGHVS and CDR2 FNYEAQ. V shed 5 bases and J shed 0 bases, with 19 bases lying between them. The CDR3 is made up of 17 amino acids.